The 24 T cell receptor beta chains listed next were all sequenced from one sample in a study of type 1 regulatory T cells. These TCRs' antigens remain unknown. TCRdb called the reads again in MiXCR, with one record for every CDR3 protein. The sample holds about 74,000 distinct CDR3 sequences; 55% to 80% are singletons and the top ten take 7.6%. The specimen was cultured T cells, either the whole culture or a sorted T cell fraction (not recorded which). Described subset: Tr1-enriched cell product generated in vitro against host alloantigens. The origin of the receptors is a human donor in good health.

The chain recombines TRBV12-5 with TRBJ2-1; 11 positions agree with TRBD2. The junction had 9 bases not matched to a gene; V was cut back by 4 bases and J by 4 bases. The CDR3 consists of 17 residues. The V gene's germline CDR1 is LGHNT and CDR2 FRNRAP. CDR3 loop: CASGSVTSGRIYNEQFF. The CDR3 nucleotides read TGTGCTAGTGGTTCGGTTACTAGCGGGAGAATTTACAATGAGCAGTTCTTC.

CDR3 residues: CSAREKQWRTYEQYF. CDR3 coding DNA: TGCAGTGCTAGAGAAAAGCAGTGGAGGACCTACGAGCAGTACTTC. The V gene is TRBV20-1, the J gene TRBJ2-7; tentative D call: TRBD2 (5 bases). Germline-derived CDR1 and CDR2 are DFQATT and SNEGSKA (reference sequence). The CDR3 runs 15 residues. Trimming took off 0 bases at V and 2 bases at J, with 14 bases between the two ends.

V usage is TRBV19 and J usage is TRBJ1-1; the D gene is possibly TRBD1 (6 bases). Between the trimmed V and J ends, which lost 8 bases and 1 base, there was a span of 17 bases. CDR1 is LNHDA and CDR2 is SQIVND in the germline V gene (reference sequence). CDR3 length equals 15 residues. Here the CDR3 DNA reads TGTGCCAGTTCCCAAACCCGAGGGGGGAACACTGAAGCTTTCTTT. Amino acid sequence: CASSQTRGGNTEAFF.

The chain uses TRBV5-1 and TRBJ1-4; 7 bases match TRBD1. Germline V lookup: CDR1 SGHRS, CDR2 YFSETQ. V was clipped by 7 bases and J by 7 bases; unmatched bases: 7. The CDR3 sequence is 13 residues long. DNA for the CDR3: TGCGCCAGCGGAGAAGGGGGCGGTGAAAAACTGTTTTTT. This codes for CASGEGGGEKLFF.

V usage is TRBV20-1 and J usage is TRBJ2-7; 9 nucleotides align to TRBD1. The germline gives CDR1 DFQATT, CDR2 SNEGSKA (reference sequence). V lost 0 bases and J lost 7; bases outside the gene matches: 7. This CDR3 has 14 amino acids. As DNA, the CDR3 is TGCAGTGCTAGAGACAGACAGGGGGTGAGAGAGCAGTACTTC. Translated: CSARDRQGVREQYF.

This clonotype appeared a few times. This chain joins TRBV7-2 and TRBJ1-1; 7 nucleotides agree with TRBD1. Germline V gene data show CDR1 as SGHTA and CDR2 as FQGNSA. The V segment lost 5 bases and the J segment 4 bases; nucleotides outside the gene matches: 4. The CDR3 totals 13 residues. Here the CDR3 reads CASSPQGLTEAFF. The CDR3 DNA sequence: TGTGCCAGCAGCCCACAGGGGCTCACTGAAGCTTTCTTT.

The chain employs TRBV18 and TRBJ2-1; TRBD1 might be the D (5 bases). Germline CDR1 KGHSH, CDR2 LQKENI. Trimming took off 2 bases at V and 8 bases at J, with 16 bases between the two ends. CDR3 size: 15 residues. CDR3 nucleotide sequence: TGTGCCAGCTCACCATTCCAGGGAACCTTCCATGAGCAGTTCTTC. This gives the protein CASSPFQGTFHEQFF.

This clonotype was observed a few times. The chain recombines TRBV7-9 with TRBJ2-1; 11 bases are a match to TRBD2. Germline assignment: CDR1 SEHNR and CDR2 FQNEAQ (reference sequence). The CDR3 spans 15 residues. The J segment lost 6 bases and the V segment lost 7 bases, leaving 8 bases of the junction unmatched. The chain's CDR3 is CASNLIAGGSNEQFF. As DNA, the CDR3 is TGTGCCAGCAACCTAATAGCGGGAGGGTCCAATGAGCAGTTCTTC.

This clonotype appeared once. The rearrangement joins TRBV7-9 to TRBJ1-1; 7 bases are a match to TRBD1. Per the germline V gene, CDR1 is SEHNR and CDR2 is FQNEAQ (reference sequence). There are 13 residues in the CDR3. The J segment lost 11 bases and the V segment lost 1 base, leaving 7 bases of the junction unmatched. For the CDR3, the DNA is TGTGCCAGCAGCTTAGTCTCCGGGACAGATGCTTTCTTT. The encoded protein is CASSLVSGTDAFF.

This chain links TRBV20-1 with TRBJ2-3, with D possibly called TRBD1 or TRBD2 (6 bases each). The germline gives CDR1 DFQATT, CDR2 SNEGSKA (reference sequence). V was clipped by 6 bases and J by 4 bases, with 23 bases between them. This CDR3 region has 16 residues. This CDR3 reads CSAPPVTRGHSDTQYF. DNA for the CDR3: TGCAGTGCGCCCCCCGTGACCCGGGGGCACTCAGATACGCAGTATTTT.

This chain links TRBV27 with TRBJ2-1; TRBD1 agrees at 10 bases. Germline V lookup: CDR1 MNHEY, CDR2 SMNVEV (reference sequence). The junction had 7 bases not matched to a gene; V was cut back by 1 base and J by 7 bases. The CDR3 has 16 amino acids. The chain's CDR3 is CASSLLGTGVRNEQFF. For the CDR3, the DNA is TGTGCCAGCAGTTTATTAGGGACAGGGGTTCGAAATGAGCAGTTCTTC.

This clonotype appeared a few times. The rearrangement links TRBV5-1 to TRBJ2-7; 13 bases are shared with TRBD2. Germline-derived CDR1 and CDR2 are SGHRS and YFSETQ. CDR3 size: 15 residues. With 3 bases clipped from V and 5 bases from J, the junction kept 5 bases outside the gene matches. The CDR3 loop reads CASSSGLAGVHEQYF. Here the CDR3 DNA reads TGCGCCAGCAGCTCCGGACTAGCGGGAGTTCACGAGCAGTACTTC.

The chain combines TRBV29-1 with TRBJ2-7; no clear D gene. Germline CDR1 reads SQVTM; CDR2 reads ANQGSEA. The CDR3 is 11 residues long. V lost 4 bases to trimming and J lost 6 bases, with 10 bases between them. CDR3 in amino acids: CSVGTSGEQYF. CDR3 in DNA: TGCAGCGTTGGTACTTCGGGCGAGCAGTACTTC.

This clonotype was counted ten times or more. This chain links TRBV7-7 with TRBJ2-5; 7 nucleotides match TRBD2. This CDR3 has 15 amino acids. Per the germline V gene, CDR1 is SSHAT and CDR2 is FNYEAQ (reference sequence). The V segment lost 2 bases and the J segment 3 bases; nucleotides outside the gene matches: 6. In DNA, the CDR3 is TGTGCCAGCAGCTTATTCGAGGGAGGGGAAGAGACCCAGTACTTC. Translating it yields CASSLFEGGEETQYF.

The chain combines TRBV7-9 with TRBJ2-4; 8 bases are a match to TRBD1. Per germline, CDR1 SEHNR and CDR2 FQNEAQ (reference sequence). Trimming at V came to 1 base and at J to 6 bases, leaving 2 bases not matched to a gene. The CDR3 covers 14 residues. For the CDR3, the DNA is TGTGCCAGCAGCTTAGAAACAGGGGGAAACATTCAGTACTTC. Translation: CASSLETGGNIQYF.

Here the CDR3 reads CSTSGSYNEQFF. The CDR3, as DNA: TGCAGTACTAGCGGCTCCTACAATGAGCAGTTCTTC. The J gene is TRBJ2-1, the V gene TRBV29-1; 8 bases line up with TRBD2. This CDR3 spans 12 amino acids. Germline V lookup: CDR1 SQVTM, CDR2 ANQGSEA.

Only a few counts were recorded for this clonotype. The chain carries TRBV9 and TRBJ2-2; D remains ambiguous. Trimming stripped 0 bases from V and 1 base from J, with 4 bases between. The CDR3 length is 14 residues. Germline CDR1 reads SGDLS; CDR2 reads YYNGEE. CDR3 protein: CASSVVQNTGELFF. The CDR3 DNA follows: TGTGCCAGCAGCGTAGTCCAGAACACCGGGGAGCTGTTTTTT.

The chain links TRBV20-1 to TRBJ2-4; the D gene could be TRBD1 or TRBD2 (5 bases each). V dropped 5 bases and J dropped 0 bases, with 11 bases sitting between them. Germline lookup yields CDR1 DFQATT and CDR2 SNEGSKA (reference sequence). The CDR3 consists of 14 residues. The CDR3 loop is CSAYQGTAKNIQYF. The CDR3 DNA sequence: TGCAGTGCTTACCAAGGGACAGCCAAAAACATTCAGTACTTC.

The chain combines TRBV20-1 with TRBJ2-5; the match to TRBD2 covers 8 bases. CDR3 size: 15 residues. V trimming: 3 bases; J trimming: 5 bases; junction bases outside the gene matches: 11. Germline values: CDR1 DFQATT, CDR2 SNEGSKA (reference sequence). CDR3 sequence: CSARVPLAGTETQYF. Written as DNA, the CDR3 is TGCAGTGCTAGGGTCCCTTTAGCGGGAACGGAGACCCAGTACTTC.

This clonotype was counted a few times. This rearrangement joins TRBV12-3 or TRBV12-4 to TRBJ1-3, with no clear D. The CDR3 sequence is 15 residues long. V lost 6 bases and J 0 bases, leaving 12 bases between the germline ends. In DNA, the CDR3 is TGTGCCAGCAGCCCACAAGGGTTCTCTGGAAACACCATATATTTT. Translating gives CASSPQGFSGNTIYF.

This chain's CDR3 is CASSQVLLAGGPGTQYF. CDR3 nucleotide sequence: TGCGCCAGCAGCCAAGTTTTACTAGCGGGAGGGCCGGGTACGCAGTATTTT. This chain joins TRBV4-1 and TRBJ2-3; 13 bases fit TRBD2. The CDR3 is 17 residues long. The ends lost 1 base at V and 8 bases at J; junction bases unmatched: 9. Germline V gives CDR1 MGHRA, CDR2 YSYEKL.

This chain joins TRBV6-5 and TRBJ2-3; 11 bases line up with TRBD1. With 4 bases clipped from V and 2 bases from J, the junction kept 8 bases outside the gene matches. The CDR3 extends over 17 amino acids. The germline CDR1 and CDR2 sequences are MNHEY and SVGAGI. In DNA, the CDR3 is TGTGCCAGCAGTTGGGGACAGGGGGACAGATCCACAGATACGCAGTATTTT. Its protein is CASSWGQGDRSTDTQYF.

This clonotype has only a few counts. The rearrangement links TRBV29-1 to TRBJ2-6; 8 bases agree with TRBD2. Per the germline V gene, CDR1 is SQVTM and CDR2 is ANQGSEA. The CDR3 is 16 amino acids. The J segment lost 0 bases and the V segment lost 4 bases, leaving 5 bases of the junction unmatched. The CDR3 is CSVGVAGLSGANVLTF. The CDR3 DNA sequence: TGCAGCGTTGGGGTAGCGGGACTCTCTGGGGCCAACGTCCTGACTTTC.

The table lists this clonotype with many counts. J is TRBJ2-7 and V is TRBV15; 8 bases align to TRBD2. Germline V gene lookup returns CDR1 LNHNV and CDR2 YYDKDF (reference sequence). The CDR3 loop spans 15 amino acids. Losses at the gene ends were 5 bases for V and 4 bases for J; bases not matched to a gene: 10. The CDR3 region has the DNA TGTGCCACCAGCTCTCCCGGCAAGCGGGAGTACGAGCAGTACTTC. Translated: CATSSPGKREYEQYF.